This T cell receptor beta chain originates from a study of Ad26.COV2.S vaccination and SARS-CoV-2 variants. About this clone itself: The antigen remains unidentified.

Treatment in this sample: 15 to 20 received Ad26.COV2.S at low or high dose, single or two shots; about 5 received placebo; per-sample allocation not given. Day 63 after the first injection of vaccine or placebo was the sampling time. Whole-study results and caveats: Individuals receiving vaccine had higher spike-specific TCR breadth than placebo recipients did. Vaccine and placebo recipients had similar non-spike TCR breadth.

The data were produced by immunoSEQ multiplex PCR, yet TCRdb's version contains in-frame clones alone and is incomplete. Of around 450,000 clones in the sample, less than 95% are singletons; the top ten hold roughly 3.9%. The V gene end was trimmed by 3 bases and the J gene end by 2 bases; junction bases not matched to a gene: 11. CDR3 size: 17 residues. Germline CDR1 reads KGHSH; CDR2 reads LQKENI. Sequencing used peripheral blood, obtained in a trial of Ad26.COV2.S vaccine versus placebo. The origin of this receptor is a person aged 18-65 years who received the Ad26.COV2.S COVID-19 vaccine or a placebo. The gene calls are TRBV18 and TRBJ2-3; TRBD1 matches at 7 bases. CDR3: CASSPLRDRRTTDTQYF. CDR3 DNA sequence: TGTGCCAGCTCACCCCTACGGGACAGAAGAACCACAGATACGCAGTATTTT.